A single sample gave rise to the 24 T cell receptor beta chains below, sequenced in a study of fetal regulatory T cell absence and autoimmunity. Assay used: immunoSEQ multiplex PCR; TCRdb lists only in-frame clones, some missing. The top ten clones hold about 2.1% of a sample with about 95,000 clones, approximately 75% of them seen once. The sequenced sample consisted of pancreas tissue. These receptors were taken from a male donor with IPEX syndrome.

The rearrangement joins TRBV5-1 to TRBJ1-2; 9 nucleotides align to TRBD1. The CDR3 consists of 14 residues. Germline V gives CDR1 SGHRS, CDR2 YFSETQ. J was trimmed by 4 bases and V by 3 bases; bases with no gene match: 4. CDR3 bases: TGCGCCAGCAGCTCGACAGGGGGGTTCTATGGCTACACCTTC. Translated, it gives CASSSTGGFYGYTF.

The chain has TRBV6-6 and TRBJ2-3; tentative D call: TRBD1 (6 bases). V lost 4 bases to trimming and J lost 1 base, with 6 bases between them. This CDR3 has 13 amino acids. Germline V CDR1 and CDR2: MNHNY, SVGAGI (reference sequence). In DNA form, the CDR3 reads TGTGCCAGCAGTTGGACAGGCACAGATACGCAGTATTTT. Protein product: CASSWTGTDTQYF.

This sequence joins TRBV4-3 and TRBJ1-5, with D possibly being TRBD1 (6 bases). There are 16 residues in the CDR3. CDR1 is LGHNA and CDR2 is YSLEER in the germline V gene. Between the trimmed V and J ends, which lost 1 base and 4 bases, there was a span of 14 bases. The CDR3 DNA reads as TGCGCCAGCAGCCAAGTTAGCGGGGGCGCGAATCAGCCCCAGCATTTT. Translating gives CASSQVSGGANQPQHF.

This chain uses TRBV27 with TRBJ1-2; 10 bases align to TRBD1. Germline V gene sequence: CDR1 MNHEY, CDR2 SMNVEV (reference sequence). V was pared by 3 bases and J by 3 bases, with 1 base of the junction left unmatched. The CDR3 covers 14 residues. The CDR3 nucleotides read TGTGCCAGCAGTTTGGGACAGGGGTACTATGGCTACACCTTC. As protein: CASSLGQGYYGYTF.

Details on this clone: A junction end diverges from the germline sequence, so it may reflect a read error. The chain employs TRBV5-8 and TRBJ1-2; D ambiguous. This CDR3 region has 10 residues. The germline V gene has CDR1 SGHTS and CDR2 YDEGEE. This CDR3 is CASSLDGKSF. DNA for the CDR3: TGTGCCAGCAGCTTGGACGGGAAATCCTTC. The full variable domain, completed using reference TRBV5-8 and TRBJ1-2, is EAGVTQSPTHLIKTRGQQATLRCSPISGHTSVYWYQQALGLGLQFLLWYDEGEERNRGNFPPRFSGRQFPNYSSELNVNALELEDSALYLCASSLDGKSFGSGTRLTVV.

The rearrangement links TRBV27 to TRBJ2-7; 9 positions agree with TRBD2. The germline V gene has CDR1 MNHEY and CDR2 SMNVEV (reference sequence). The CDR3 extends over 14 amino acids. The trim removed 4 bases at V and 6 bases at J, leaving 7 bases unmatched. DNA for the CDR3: TGTGCCAGCAGTTCCGGGCTAGCGGGATCCGAGCAGTACTTC. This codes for CASSSGLAGSEQYF.

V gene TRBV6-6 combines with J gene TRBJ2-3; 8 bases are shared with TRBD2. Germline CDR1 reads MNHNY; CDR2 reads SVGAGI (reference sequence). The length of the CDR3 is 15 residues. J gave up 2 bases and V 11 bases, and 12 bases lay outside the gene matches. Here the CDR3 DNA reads TGTGCCCGCTTAGCGGGAACCAACTTCACAGATACGCAGTATTTT. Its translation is CARLAGTNFTDTQYF.

The CDR3 DNA reads as TGTGCCAGCAGTGTGACAGGGGGCACGAACTATGGCTACACCTTC. It codes for CASSVTGGTNYGYTF. The chain couples TRBV6-1 to TRBJ1-2; 10 bases align to TRBD1. Germline CDR1 and CDR2: MNHNS and SASEGT. The junction had 4 bases not matched to a gene; V was cut back by 4 bases and J by 2 bases. This CDR3 contains 15 residues.

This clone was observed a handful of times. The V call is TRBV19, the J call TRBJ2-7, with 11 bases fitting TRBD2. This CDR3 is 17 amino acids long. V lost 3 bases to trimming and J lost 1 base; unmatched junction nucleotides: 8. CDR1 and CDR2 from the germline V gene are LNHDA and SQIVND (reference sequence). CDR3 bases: TGTGCCAGTAGTATGCGGCTAGGGACTAGCGGTTCCTACGAGCAGTACTTC. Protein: CASSMRLGTSGSYEQYF.

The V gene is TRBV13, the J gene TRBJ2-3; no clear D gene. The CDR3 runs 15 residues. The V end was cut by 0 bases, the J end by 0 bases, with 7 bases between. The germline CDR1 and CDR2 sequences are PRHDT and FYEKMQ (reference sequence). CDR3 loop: CASSLGAPSTDTQYF. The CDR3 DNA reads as TGTGCCAGCAGCTTAGGCGCACCTAGCACAGATACGCAGTATTTT. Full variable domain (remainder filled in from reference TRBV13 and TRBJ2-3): AAGVIQSPRHLIKEKRETATLKCYPIPRHDTVYWYQQGPGQDPQFLISFYEKMQSDKGSIPDRFSAQQFSDYHSELNMSSLELGDSALYFCASSLGAPSTDTQYFGPGTRLTVL.

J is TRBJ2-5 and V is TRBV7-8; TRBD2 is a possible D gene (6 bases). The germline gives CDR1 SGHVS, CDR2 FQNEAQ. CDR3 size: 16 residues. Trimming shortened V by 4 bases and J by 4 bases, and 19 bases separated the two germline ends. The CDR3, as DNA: TGTGCCAGCAGCTGGAGCCGACTAGGGAGCACAGAGACCCAGTACTTC. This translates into CASSWSRLGSTETQYF.

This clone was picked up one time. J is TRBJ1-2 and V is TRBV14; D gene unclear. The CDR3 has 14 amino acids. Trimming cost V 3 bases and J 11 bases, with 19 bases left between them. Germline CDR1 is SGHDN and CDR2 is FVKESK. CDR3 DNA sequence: TGTGCCAGCAGCCAGTACCGGACGGGCCTAGGATACACCTTC. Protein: CASSQYRTGLGYTF. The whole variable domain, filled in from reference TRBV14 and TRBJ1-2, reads EAGVTQFPSHSVIEKGQTVTLRCDPISGHDNLYWYRRVMGKEIKFLLHFVKESKQDESGMPNNRFLAERTGGTYSTLKVQPAELEDSGVYFCASSQYRTGLGYTFGSGTRLTVV.

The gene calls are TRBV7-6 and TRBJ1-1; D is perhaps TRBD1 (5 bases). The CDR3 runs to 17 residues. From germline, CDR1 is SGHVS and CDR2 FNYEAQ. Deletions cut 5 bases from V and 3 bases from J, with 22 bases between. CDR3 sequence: CASSPLPGPRGDTEAFF. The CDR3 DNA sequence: TGTGCCAGCAGCCCATTGCCGGGACCCCGGGGGGACACTGAAGCTTTCTTT.

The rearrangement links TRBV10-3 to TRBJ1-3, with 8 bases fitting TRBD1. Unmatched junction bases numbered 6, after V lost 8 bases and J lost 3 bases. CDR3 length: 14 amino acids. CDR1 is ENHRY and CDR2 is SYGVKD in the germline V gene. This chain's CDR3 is CAIRQGAYGNTIYF. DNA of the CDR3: TGTGCCATCCGGCAGGGGGCTTATGGAAACACCATATATTTT.

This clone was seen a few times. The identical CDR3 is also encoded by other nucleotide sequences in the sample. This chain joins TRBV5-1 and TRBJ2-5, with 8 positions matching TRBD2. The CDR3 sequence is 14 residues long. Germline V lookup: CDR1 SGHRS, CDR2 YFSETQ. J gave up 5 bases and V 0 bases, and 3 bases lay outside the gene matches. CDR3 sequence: CASSLAGGPETQYF. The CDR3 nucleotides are TGCGCCAGCAGCTTGGCGGGGGGGCCGGAGACCCAGTACTTC.

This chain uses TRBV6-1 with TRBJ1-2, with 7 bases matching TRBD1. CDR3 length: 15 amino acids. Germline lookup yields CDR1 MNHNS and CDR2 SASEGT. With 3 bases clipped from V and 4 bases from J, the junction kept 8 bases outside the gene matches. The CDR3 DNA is TGTGCCAGCAGTGAGGACCCCGGGACAGTCTATGGCTACACCTTC. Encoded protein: CASSEDPGTVYGYTF.

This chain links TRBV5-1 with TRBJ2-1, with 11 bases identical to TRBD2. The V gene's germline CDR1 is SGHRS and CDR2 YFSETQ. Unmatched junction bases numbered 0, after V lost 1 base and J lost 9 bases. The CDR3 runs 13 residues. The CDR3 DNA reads TGCGCCAGCAGCTTGCTAGCGGGGGGTGAGCAGTTCTTC. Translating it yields CASSLLAGGEQFF.

The CDR3 DNA is TGTGCCACCAGCAGAGATGCCGGCGTACTGAACACTGAAGCTTTCTTT. It yields the protein CATSRDAGVLNTEAFF. The V call is TRBV15, the J call TRBJ1-1; no definite D call. The V gene's germline CDR1 is LNHNV and CDR2 YYDKDF (reference sequence). Trimming left V 0 bases short and J 0 bases short, with 11 bases between. The length of the CDR3 is 16 residues.

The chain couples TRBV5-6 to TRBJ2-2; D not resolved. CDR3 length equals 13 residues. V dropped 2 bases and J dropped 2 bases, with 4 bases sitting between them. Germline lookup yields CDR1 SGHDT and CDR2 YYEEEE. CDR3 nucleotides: TGTGCCAGCAGCTTCGGTAACACCGGGGAGCTGTTTTTT. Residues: CASSFGNTGELFF.

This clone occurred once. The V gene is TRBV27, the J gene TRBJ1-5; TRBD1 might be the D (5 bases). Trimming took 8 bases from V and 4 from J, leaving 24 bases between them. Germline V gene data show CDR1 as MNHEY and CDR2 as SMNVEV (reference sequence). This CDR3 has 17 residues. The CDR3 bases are TGTGCCAGCGCTAGGGGCAGGGAAGGGCCCTTTAATCAGCCCCAGCATTTT. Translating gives CASARGREGPFNQPQHF.

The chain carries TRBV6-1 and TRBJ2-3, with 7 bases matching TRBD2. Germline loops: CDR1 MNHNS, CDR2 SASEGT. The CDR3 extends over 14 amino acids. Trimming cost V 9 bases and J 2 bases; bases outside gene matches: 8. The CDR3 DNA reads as TGTGCCAGTCGGGACTACACAACCACAGATACGCAGTATTTT. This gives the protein CASRDYTTTDTQYF.

The CDR3 reads CASSLQQNTEAFF. The CDR3, as DNA: TGTGCCAGCAGTTTACAACAGAACACTGAAGCTTTCTTT. The chain couples TRBV27 to TRBJ1-1; D not resolved. The CDR3 contains 13 residues. Trimming removed 2 bases at V and 1 base at J, with 5 bases between. Germline lookup yields CDR1 MNHEY and CDR2 SMNVEV (reference sequence).

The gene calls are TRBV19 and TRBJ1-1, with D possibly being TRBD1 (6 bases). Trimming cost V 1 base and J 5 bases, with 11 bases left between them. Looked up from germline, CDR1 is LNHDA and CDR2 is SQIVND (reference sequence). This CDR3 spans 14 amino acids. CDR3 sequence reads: CASSIAGGGTEAFF. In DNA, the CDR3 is TGTGCCAGTAGTATAGCCGGGGGCGGTACTGAAGCTTTCTTT.

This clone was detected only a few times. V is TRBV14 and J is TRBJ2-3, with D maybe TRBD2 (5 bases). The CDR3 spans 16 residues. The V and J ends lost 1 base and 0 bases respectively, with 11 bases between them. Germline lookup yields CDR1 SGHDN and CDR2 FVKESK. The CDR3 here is CASSQAWRRSTDTQYF. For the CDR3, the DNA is TGTGCCAGCAGCCAAGCGTGGCGGAGGAGCACAGATACGCAGTATTTT.